One and the same sample provided the 13 T cell receptor beta chains below, sequenced in a study of blood T cell repertoires in COVID-19. This table comes from immunoSEQ multiplex PCR, and its TCRdb copy is limited to in-frame clones, with some not included. The sample lists roughly 380,000 clones, more than 65% occurring once. The sequencing input was peripheral blood. Every receptor here comes from a human donor with acute or convalescent COVID-19. The donor label of this sample is uncertain.

The rearrangement links TRBV5-1 to TRBJ2-1; 12 nucleotides agree with TRBD2. CDR3 length equals 15 residues. Germline V lookup: CDR1 SGHRS, CDR2 YFSETQ. The V segment lost 2 bases and the J segment 6 bases; nucleotides outside the gene matches: 3. CDR3 DNA sequence: TGCGCCAGCAGCTTCGGACTAGCGGGACTCAATGAGCAGTTCTTC. Protein: CASSFGLAGLNEQFF. The variable domain in full, completed from reference TRBV5-1 and TRBJ2-1, reads KAGVTQTPRYLIKTRGQQVTLSCSPISGHRSVSWYQQTPGQGLQFLFEYFSETQRNKGNFPGRFSGRQFSNSRSEMNVSTLELGDSALYLCASSFGLAGLNEQFFGPGTRLTVL.

This clone was observed a handful of times. The V call is TRBV5-1, the J call TRBJ1-3, with 8 positions matching TRBD1. This CDR3 spans 15 amino acids. The germline CDR1 and CDR2 sequences are SGHRS and YFSETQ. V lost 4 bases and J lost 2; bases outside the gene matches: 5. The CDR3 DNA is TGCGCCAGCAGCACCGGGACAGGCCCTGGAAACACCATATATTTT. Protein sequence: CASSTGTGPGNTIYF. Based on the CDR3 plus reference TRBV5-1 and TRBJ1-3, the full variable domain is KAGVTQTPRYLIKTRGQQVTLSCSPISGHRSVSWYQQTPGQGLQFLFEYFSETQRNKGNFPGRFSGRQFSNSRSEMNVSTLELGDSALYLCASSTGTGPGNTIYFGEGSWLTVV.

CDR3 sequence reads: CASSAGTSGNTIYF. The DNA for the CDR3 is TGTGCCAGCAGCGCAGGGACTTCTGGAAACACCATATATTTT. The gene calls are TRBV21-1 and TRBJ1-3. TRBV21-1 is shown as a pseudogene. The CDR3 is made up of 14 amino acids.

This clone was picked up a small number of times. Other DNA sequences in the sample encode the same CDR3. The chain recombines TRBV5-1 with TRBJ2-1, with D possibly TRBD1 on 5 matching bases. CDR3 length equals 14 residues. Trimming cost V 0 bases and J 2 bases, with 6 bases left between them. In germline, CDR1 is SGHRS, CDR2 YFSETQ. The chain's CDR3 is CASSLGQTYNEQFF. For the CDR3, the DNA is TGCGCCAGCAGCTTGGGACAGACCTACAATGAGCAGTTCTTC.

The CDR3 nucleotides are TGTGCCAGCAGTCCCGGGACAGGGCGAGGCTACACCTTC. Its protein product is CASSPGTGRGYTF. The chain carries TRBV6-5 and TRBJ1-2, with 9 bases that match TRBD1. The V segment lost 5 bases and the J segment 8 bases; nucleotides outside the gene matches: 6. The CDR3 contains 13 residues. Per the germline V gene, CDR1 is MNHEY and CDR2 is SVGAGI.

J is TRBJ2-7 and V is TRBV10-3; D is ambiguous. The CDR3 has 16 amino acids. V gave up 0 bases and J gave up 0 bases, with 12 bases separating them. CDR1 and CDR2 from the germline V gene are ENHRY and SYGVKD. This CDR3 is CAISESWSPSSYEQYF. Written as DNA, the CDR3 is TGTGCCATCAGTGAGTCCTGGAGCCCGAGCTCCTACGAGCAGTACTTC.

About this clone itself: The junction differs from germline at one of its ends, possibly a read error. This chain links TRBV29-1 with TRBJ1-1; TRBD1 aligns across 8 bases. The CDR3 has 12 amino acids. Germline assignment: CDR1 SQVTM and CDR2 ANQGSEA. The CDR3 DNA sequence: TGTAGCGCCGGGACAGGGAACACTGAAGCTTTCTTT. This codes for CSAGTGNTEAFF. The variable domain in full, completed from reference TRBV29-1 and TRBJ1-1, reads SAVISQKPSRDICQRGTSLTIQCQVDSQVTMMFWYRQQPGQSLTLIATANQGSEATYESGFVIDKFPISRPNLTFSTLTVSNMSPEDSSIYLCSAGTGNTEAFFGQGTRLTVV.

This chain joins TRBV28 and TRBJ1-3, with D possibly being TRBD1 (6 bases). Germline assignment: CDR1 MDHEN and CDR2 SYDVKM. Trimming stripped 8 bases from V and 4 bases from J, with 12 bases between. This CDR3 contains 13 residues. The CDR3 DNA follows: TGTGCCAGCTCCCGGGGGGGCGGAAACACCATATATTTT. This translates into CASSRGGGNTIYF.

This chain connects TRBV30 to TRBJ2-1; 7 nucleotides align to TRBD2. The V segment lost 8 bases and the J segment 0 bases; nucleotides outside the gene matches: 10. The germline V gene encodes CDR1 GTSNPN and CDR2 SVGIG (reference sequence). The CDR3 is 15 residues long. Here the CDR3 reads CARWEGGSSYNEQFF. CDR3 in DNA: TGTGCCCGCTGGGAGGGCGGGAGCTCCTACAATGAGCAGTTCTTC.

V gene TRBV2 combines with J gene TRBJ1-1, with D hard to call. The germline V and J ends were trimmed by 8 bases and 0 bases, with 13 bases remaining between them. The CDR3 totals 14 residues. CDR1 is SNHLY, CDR2 FYNNEI, per germline. The CDR3 DNA reads as TGTGCCAGCGTACCAACGGGGATGAACACTGAAGCTTTCTTT. Translation gives CASVPTGMNTEAFF.

The J gene is TRBJ1-5, the V gene TRBV7-2, with a tentative D call TRBD1 (5 bases). The CDR3 consists of 18 residues. V lost 1 base, J lost 1 base, and 17 bases lay in between. Per the germline V gene, CDR1 is SGHTA and CDR2 is FQGNSA. The CDR3 sequence is CASSLGAGGGFSNQPQHF. CDR3 DNA: TGTGCCAGCAGCTTAGGGGCTGGGGGGGGGTTCAGCAATCAGCCCCAGCATTTT.

This chain joins TRBV18 and TRBJ2-3; tentatively, D is TRBD2 (6 bases). CDR1 KGHSH and CDR2 LQKENI come from the germline V gene. V shed 4 bases and J shed 1 base, with 24 bases lying between them. The CDR3 extends over 19 amino acids. CDR3 bases: TGTGCCAGCTCACTGGATACCGGAGGGCGCGGGGTTGGCACAGATACGCAGTATTTT. Amino acid sequence: CASSLDTGGRGVGTDTQYF.

This chain connects TRBV28 to TRBJ1-1; D is undetermined. V lost 6 bases, J lost 1 base, and 6 bases lay in between. From germline, CDR1 is MDHEN and CDR2 SYDVKM. This CDR3 comprises 12 residues. CDR3 nucleotides: TGTGCCAGCAGCGACAAGAACACTGAAGCTTTCTTT. Its protein is CASSDKNTEAFF.